This T cell receptor (beta chain) was recorded in a study of identical twins. CDR1 DFQATT and CDR2 SNEGSKA come from the germline V gene (reference sequence). With V trimmed by 6 bases and J by 4 bases, 9 bases remained unmatched. The CDR3 consists of 15 residues. A universal primer site arose from template switching, and cDNA bore unique molecular identifiers. One entry per CDR3 protein, called by TCRdb with MiXCR from the 5' RACE reads. The sample lists some 1,700,000 distinct CDR3 sequences; less than 35% were seen once. Notes on this clonotype: Its antigen remains unidentified.

Broader study findings: Insertions were fewer in abundant cord blood beta clonotypes, whereas memory repertoires showed none of this pattern. For zero-insertion analyses, partial confounding could come from invariant MAIT and iNKT cells.

All donors were healthy Caucasians. The chain carries TRBV20-1 and TRBJ2-3; 11 bases match TRBD2. This TCR was sampled from a newborn girl in good health. Specimen: cord blood. The DNA for the CDR3 is TGCAGTGCCCCGACACTAGCGGGAGTTCCAGATACGCAGTATTTT. It codes for CSAPTLAGVPDTQYF.